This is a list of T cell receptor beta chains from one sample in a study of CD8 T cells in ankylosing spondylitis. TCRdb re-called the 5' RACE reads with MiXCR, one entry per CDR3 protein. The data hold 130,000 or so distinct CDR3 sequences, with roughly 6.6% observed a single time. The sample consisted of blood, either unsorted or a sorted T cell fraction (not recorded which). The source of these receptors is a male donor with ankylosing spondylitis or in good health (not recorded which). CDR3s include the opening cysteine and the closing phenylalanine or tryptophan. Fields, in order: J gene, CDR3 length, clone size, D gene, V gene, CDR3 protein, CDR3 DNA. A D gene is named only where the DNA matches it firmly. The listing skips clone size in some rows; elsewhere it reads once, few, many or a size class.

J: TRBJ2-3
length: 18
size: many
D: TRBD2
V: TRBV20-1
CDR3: CSATRGIPSGRGSDTQYF
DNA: TGCAGTGCTACCCGTGGTATCCCTAGCGGGAGAGGGTCAGATACGCAGTATTTT

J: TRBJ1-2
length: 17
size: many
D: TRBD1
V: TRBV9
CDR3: CASSVATGTGGLYGYTF
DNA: TGTGCCAGCAGCGTAGCTACGGGGACAGGGGGACTCTATGGCTACACCTTC

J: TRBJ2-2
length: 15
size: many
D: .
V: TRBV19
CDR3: CASIQGQINTGELFF
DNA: TGTGCCAGTATACAGGGTCAAATTAACACCGGGGAGCTGTTTTTT

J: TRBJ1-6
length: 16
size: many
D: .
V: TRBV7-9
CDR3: CASSLDAISYNSPLHF
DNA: TGTGCCAGCAGCTTAGACGCGATCTCCTATAATTCACCCCTCCACTTT

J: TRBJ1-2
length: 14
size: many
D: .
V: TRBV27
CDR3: CASSSGLFNYGYTF
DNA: TGTGCCAGCAGTTCCGGACTCTTTAACTATGGCTACACCTTC

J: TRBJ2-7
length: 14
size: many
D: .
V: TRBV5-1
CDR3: CASSPNRDSYEQYF
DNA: TGCGCCAGCAGCCCCAACAGGGACTCCTACGAGCAGTACTTC

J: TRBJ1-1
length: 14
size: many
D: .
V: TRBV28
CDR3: CASKPRLLNTEAFF
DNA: TGTGCCAGCAAGCCACGGCTCCTGAACACTGAAGCTTTCTTT

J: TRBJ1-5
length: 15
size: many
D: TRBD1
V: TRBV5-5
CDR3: CASSTGQKFNQPQHF
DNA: TGTGCCAGCAGTACGGGACAGAAATTCAATCAGCCCCAGCATTTT

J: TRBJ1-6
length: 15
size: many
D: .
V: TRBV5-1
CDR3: CASSLVVDRGSPLHF
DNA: TGCGCCAGCAGCTTGGTAGTGGACAGAGGGTCACCCCTCCACTTT

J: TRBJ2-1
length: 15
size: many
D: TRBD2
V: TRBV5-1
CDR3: CASSLGGSSYNEQFF
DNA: TGTGCCAGCAGCTTGGGGGGGAGCTCCTACAATGAGCAGTTCTTC

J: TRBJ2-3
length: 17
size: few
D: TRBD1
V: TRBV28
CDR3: CASSRPRTGGISDTQYF
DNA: TGTGCCAGCAGCAGGCCCCGGACAGGGGGCATTTCAGATACGCAGTATTTT

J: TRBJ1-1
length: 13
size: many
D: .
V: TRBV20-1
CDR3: CSARWTQNTEAFF
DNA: TGCAGTGCTAGGTGGACGCAGAACACTGAAGCTTTCTTT

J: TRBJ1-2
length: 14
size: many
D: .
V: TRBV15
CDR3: CATSRKDRRYGYTF
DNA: TGTGCCACCAGCAGGAAAGACCGGAGATATGGCTACACCTTC

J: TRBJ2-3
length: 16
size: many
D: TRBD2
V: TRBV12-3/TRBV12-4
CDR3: CASSLQASGYTDTQYF
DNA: TGTGCCAGCAGTTTACAGGCTAGCGGTTACACAGATACGCAGTATTTT

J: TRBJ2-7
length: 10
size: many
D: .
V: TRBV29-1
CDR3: CSVHQDEQYF
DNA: TGCAGCGTTCATCAGGACGAGCAGTACTTC

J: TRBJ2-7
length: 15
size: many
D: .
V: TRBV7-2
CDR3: CASSLFDMGSYEQYF
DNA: TGTGCCAGCAGCTTATTTGACATGGGCTCCTACGAGCAGTACTTC

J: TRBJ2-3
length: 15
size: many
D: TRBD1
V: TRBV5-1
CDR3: CASSSGTGERDTQYF
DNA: TGCGCCAGCAGCAGTGGGACAGGGGAGAGGGATACGCAGTATTTT

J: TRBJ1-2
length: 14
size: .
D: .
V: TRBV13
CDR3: CASSSGRTINGYTF
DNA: TGTGCCAGCAGCTCCGGACGGACCATCAATGGCTACACCTTC

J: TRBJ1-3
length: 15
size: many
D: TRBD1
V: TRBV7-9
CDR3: CASSLVQGSGNTIYF
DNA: TGTGCCAGCAGCTTAGTACAGGGGTCTGGAAACACCATATATTTT

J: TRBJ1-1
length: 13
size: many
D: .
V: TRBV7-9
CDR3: CASAPPGGTEAFF
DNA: TGTGCCAGCGCTCCTCCGGGTGGCACTGAAGCTTTCTTT

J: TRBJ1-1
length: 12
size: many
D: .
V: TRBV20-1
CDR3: CSARGASTEAFF
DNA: TGCAGTGCCCGTGGGGCGAGCACTGAAGCTTTCTTT

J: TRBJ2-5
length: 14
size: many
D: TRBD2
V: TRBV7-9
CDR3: CASSTTSELGAQYF
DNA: TGTGCCAGCAGCACAACTAGCGAGCTAGGGGCCCAGTACTTC

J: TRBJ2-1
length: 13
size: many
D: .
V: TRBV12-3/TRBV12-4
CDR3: CASSGSGWDEQFF
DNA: TGTGCCAGCAGCGGAAGCGGGTGGGATGAGCAGTTCTTC

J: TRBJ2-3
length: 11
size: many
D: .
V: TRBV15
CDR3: CATSETDTQYF
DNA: TGTGCCACCAGTGAGACGGATACGCAGTATTTT

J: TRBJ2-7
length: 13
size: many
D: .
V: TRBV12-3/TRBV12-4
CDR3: CASSFDRFYEQYF
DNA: TGTGCCAGCAGTTTTGACAGATTCTACGAGCAGTACTTC